Listed here are 18 T cell receptor beta chains from one sample, sequenced in a study of lymphopenia after photon versus proton radiotherapy (dated by TCRdb to between 2017 and 2020). The library was built by means of the immunoSEQ multiplex PCR assay. The clones in this table, taken by TCRdb from immuneACCESS, are in-frame only. Not every clone is retained; where verified, under half of the shortfall comes from an unresolved V gene, and the cause of the rest is unknown. Here the sample has around 160,000 clones; 70% to 90% occur a single time. In total, the top ten clones hold approximately 4.8% of the sample. Here the sequenced sample was peripheral blood, taken from a patient treated with photon-based radiotherapy. The receptors originated from a man over 45 with gastric cancer.

This clone was detected once. This chain connects TRBV30 to TRBJ2-7; D may match TRBD1 or TRBD2 (6 bases each). Germline assignment: CDR1 GTSNPN and CDR2 SVGIG (reference sequence). The CDR3 consists of 11 residues. The V end was cut by 3 bases, the J end by 5 bases, with 8 bases between. The CDR3 region is CAWSRGHEQYF. The CDR3 DNA sequence: TGTGCCTGGAGCCGGGGGCACGAGCAGTACTTC.

The chain combines TRBV19 with TRBJ2-4, with D possibly matching TRBD1 (6 bases). Trimming removed 1 base at V and 1 base at J, with 23 bases between. CDR1 and CDR2 from the germline V gene are LNHDA and SQIVND (reference sequence). CDR3 length equals 20 residues. Written as DNA, the CDR3 is TGTGCCAGTAGTATAGGGTCCCTTGGGGTTGGGGGCTTCGCCAAAAACATTCAGTACTTC. Amino acids: CASSIGSLGVGGFAKNIQYF. Filled out from reference TRBV19 and TRBJ2-4, the complete variable domain reads DGGITQSPKYLFRKEGQNVTLSCEQNLNHDAMYWYRQDPGQGLRLIYYSQIVNDFQKGDIAEGYSVSREKKESFPLTVTSAQKNPTAFYLCASSIGSLGVGGFAKNIQYFGAGTRLSVL.

J is TRBJ2-7 and V is TRBV27, with D tentatively TRBD1 or TRBD2 (5 bases each). This CDR3 has 15 residues. V was trimmed by 5 bases and J by 6 bases, leaving 20 bases between them. In germline, CDR1 is MNHEY, CDR2 SMNVEV (reference sequence). The CDR3 sequence is CASSLPGRDLGEQYF. DNA for the CDR3: TGTGCCAGCAGTCTCCCGGGACGGGACCTTGGCGAGCAGTACTTC.

The chain employs TRBV30 and TRBJ2-2; no reliable D call. V lost 3 bases to trimming and J lost 4 bases, with 9 bases between them. Per the germline V gene, CDR1 is GTSNPN and CDR2 is SVGIG (reference sequence). The CDR3 is made up of 13 amino acids. The CDR3 coding sequence is TGTGCCTGGAGGCCAATATCCACCGGGGAGCTGTTTTTT. Its translation: CAWRPISTGELFF.

V usage is TRBV6-5 and J usage is TRBJ1-1, with D hard to call. V lost 2 bases and J 0 bases, leaving 7 bases between the germline ends. Germline V gene lookup returns CDR1 MNHEY and CDR2 SVGAGI. CDR3 size: 14 residues. The CDR3 protein is CASSYGVMNTEAFF. CDR3 in DNA: TGTGCCAGCAGTTACGGAGTGATGAACACTGAAGCTTTCTTT.

The chain uses TRBV9 and TRBJ1-1; D uncertain. V dropped 0 bases and J dropped 5 bases, with 8 bases sitting between them. Looked up from germline, CDR1 is SGDLS and CDR2 is YYNGEE. The CDR3 is made up of 13 amino acids. The CDR3 DNA reads as TGTGCCAGCAGCGTAGAACCTGGGACTGAAGCTTTCTTT. Amino acid sequence: CASSVEPGTEAFF. The whole variable domain, filled in from reference TRBV9 and TRBJ1-1, reads DSGVTQTPKHLITATGQRVTLRCSPRSGDLSVYWYQQSLDQGLQFLIQYYNGEERAKGNILERFSAQQFPDLHSELNLSSLELGDSALYFCASSVEPGTEAFFGQGTRLTVV.

The chain has TRBV15 and TRBJ2-7, with 8 bases aligning to TRBD2. Germline V lookup: CDR1 LNHNV, CDR2 YYDKDF (reference sequence). This CDR3 comprises 16 residues. J gave up 3 bases and V 0 bases, and 7 bases lay outside the gene matches. The CDR3 coding sequence is TGTGCCACCAGCAGAGATCAGTCTAGCGGGTACTACGAGCAGTACTTC. Amino acid sequence: CATSRDQSSGYYEQYF.

The CDR3 sequence: CASSPGTDSGNTIYF. The CDR3, as DNA: TGTGCCAGCTCACCGGGGACGGACTCTGGAAACACCATATATTTT. V usage is TRBV18 and J usage is TRBJ1-3, with a weak D call TRBD1 (5 bases). The germline V gene encodes CDR1 KGHSH and CDR2 LQKENI. The length of the CDR3 is 15 residues. V lost 3 bases and J lost 0, with 9 bases in between.

This sequence joins TRBV27 and TRBJ2-7; 8 nucleotides align to TRBD1. There are 14 residues in the CDR3. Germline V gene data show CDR1 as MNHEY and CDR2 as SMNVEV (reference sequence). The J segment lost 5 bases and the V segment lost 5 bases, leaving 8 bases of the junction unmatched. This CDR3 is CASSRRTTGDEQYF. CDR3 DNA sequence: TGTGCCAGCAGTCGTAGAACGACAGGGGACGAGCAGTACTTC.

The chain links TRBV29-1 to TRBJ2-7, with 8 bases lining up with TRBD2. Trimming cost V 0 bases and J 0 bases; bases outside gene matches: 7. This CDR3 is built from 16 residues. The V gene's germline CDR1 is SQVTM and CDR2 ANQGSEA. The CDR3 bases are TGCAGCGTTGAAGATGAGGATAGCGGGAACTCCTACGAGCAGTACTTC. It is translated as CSVEDEDSGNSYEQYF.

The chain has TRBV28 and TRBJ1-3, with D possibly being TRBD1 (5 bases). V lost 6 bases, J lost 0 bases, and 15 bases lay in between. This CDR3 has 16 residues. Germline assignment: CDR1 MDHEN and CDR2 SYDVKM. The DNA for the CDR3 is TGTGCCAGCAGCGGGCCGGGACTTGTCTCTGGAAACACCATATATTTT. Translated: CASSGPGLVSGNTIYF.

This sequence joins TRBV6-5 and TRBJ2-1, with D maybe TRBD2 (5 bases). Trimming pared 5 bases from V and 8 bases from J, leaving 7 bases between. CDR1 is MNHEY and CDR2 is SVGAGI in the germline V gene. This CDR3 spans 11 amino acids. The CDR3 region has the DNA TGTGCCAGCAGTGAGGAGGATGAGCAGTTCTTC. The encoded protein is CASSEEDEQFF.

V usage is TRBV7-9 and J usage is TRBJ1-1, with 9 bases that match TRBD1. This CDR3 is built from 16 residues. V dropped 3 bases and J dropped 0; count of bases not matched to a gene: 5. The germline V gene has CDR1 SEHNR and CDR2 FQNEAQ (reference sequence). The CDR3 here is CASSFGTGPMNTEAFF. The CDR3 region has the DNA TGTGCCAGCAGCTTTGGGACAGGGCCAATGAACACTGAAGCTTTCTTT.

V and J are TRBV23-1 and TRBJ1-2; D possibly corresponds to TRBD1 (6 bases). TRBV23-1 is marked as an open reading frame, function uncertain. The CDR3 runs to 14 residues. Trimming removed 0 bases at V and 4 bases at J, with 9 bases between. CDR3 sequence reads: CASSQSAGAYGYTF. The CDR3 DNA is TGCGCCAGCAGTCAATCGGCGGGGGCCTATGGCTACACCTTC.

The chain has TRBV28 and TRBJ2-3; 11 nucleotides align to TRBD2. CDR3 length: 19 residues. Germline V gene sequence: CDR1 MDHEN, CDR2 SYDVKM. Losses at the gene ends were 1 base for V and 0 bases for J; bases not matched to a gene: 9. The CDR3 here is CASSLYLLAGGLSTDTQYF. The CDR3 DNA reads TGTGCCAGCAGTTTATACCTTCTAGCGGGAGGCCTAAGCACAGATACGCAGTATTTT.

The chain carries TRBV18 and TRBJ1-4, with no clear D. Germline V lookup: CDR1 KGHSH, CDR2 LQKENI. Trimming left V 1 base short and J 8 bases short, with 20 bases between. This CDR3 contains 17 residues. CDR3 bases: TGTGCCAGCTCACCACAGGCTTCTCTAAACAGAAGGGAAAAACTGTTTTTT. This translates into CASSPQASLNRREKLFF.

The chain joins TRBV9 to TRBJ2-7; 7 bases are shared with TRBD2. The length of the CDR3 is 13 residues. Per germline, CDR1 SGDLS and CDR2 YYNGEE. Trimming removed 0 bases from V and 5 bases from J; junction bases left unmatched: 2. CDR3 residues: CASSVAGGDEQYF. CDR3 bases: TGTGCCAGCAGCGTAGCGGGAGGAGACGAGCAGTACTTC.

This clone appeared a few times. This chain uses TRBV10-3 with TRBJ2-5; 8 bases are shared with TRBD1. V lost 10 bases and J lost 1; bases outside the gene matches: 5. Germline loops: CDR1 ENHRY, CDR2 SYGVKD. This CDR3 is 13 amino acids long. The CDR3 DNA reads TGTGCCAGCTCGACAGGGGCCCAAGAGACCCAGTACTTC. Translating it yields CASSTGAQETQYF.